The sequence of this TCR beta chain was determined in a study of blood T cell repertoires in COVID-19 (dated by TCRdb to the early 2020s). With regard to the full study: Samples covering the acute and convalescent phases of COVID-19 were provided by collaborators in the United States, Italy and Spain. Where available, HLA class I and class II types were obtained from metadata supplied by the sample provider rather than from assay-based typing. Sample metadata almost always included a de-identified subject ID, COVID-19 status, age in years and sex. The samples were drawn from two sources: the first 160 participants of the ongoing ImmuneRACE study, and 1,200 or so subjects contributed by 6 global collaborators. A freely available public database, intended as a resource for researchers studying the immune response to SARS-CoV-2, is where the repertoires were released. The prospective study material was composed of cDNA or gDNA derived from T cells, B-cell-depleted T cells, or PBMCs. Deeply sampled blood TCRbeta repertoires from subjects exposed to, actively infected with, or recovered from COVID-19 were included in the dataset.

Only a few counts were recorded for this clone. The clone's antigen remains unknown. Nothing much larger sits one base from this clone, and base qualities are not available. Each collaborating institution followed its own protocols to collect whole blood in K2EDTA tubes. For TCRbeta analysis, collaborators shipped samples in one of three forms: frozen whole blood, isolated PBMCs, or DNA extracted from either of those sample types. General conclusions and limits of the study: The amount of clinical and demographic metadata varied by source and participant and was provided uncurated.

TCRbeta CDR3 regions were amplified from genomic DNA by means of the immunoSEQ Assay, a bias-controlled multiplex PCR. In the paper's pipeline: Within the assay, amplification of reference gene primers was used to estimate how many nucleated cells each sample contained. To quantify the absolute abundance of each unique TCRbeta CDR3 rearrangement, sequence reads were collapsed and filtered. Productive Simpson clonality was computed per sample as the square root of Simpson's diversity index over productive rearrangements. TCRdb limited this immuneACCESS table to in-frame rearrangements with V and J called. A share of clones is missing; checked studies link under half to unresolved V genes, and the rest is unexplained. V and J calls and clone size come straight from that table; D and trimming were deduced from the DNA. A total of roughly 140,000 clones appear in this sample, 60% to 85% of them only once. Jointly, the top ten make up about 1.8% of the sample.

The specimen was peripheral blood. The clonotype was recovered from an older woman with acute or convalescent COVID-19.

This receptor carries the CDR3 CASSPTLNTEAFF. The nucleotide sequence is TGTGCCAGCAGCCCGACACTGAACACTGAAGCTTTCTTT. The sequence is built from TRBV3-1 (or the pseudogene TRBV3-2) and TRBJ1-1; no confident D gene assignment can be made. V loses 4 bases, J loses 0 bases, and the germline ends lie 6 bases apart. The CDR3 contains 13 residues, cysteine and phenylalanine counted. Here the CDR3 DNA is all that survives: 39 bases in frame from base 1. CDR1 and CDR2 (LGHDT, YNNKEL) derive from the germline V gene (reference sequence).